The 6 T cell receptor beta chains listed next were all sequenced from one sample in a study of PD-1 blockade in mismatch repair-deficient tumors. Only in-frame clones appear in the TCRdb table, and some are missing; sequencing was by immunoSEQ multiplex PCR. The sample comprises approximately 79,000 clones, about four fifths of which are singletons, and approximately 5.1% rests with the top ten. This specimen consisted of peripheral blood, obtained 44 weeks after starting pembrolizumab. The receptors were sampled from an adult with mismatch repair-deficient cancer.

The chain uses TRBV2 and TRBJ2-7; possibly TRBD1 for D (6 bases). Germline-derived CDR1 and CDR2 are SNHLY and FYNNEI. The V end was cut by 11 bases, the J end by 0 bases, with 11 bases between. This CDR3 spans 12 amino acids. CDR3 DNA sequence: TGTGCCGGTGGGGGCACCTCCTACGAGCAGTACTTC. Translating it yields CAGGGTSYEQYF.

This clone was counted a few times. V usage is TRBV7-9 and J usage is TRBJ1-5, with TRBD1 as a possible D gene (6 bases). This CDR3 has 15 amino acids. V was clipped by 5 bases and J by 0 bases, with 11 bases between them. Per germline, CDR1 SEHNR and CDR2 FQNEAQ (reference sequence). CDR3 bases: TGTGCCAGCAGCCGAGGGACAACTAGCAATCAGCCCCAGCATTTT. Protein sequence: CASSRGTTSNQPQHF.

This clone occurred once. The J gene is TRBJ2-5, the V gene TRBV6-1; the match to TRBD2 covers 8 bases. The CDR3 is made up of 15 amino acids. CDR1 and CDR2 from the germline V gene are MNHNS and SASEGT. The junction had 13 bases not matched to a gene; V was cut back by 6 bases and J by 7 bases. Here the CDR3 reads CASRVAGRNDVTQYF. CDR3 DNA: TGTGCCAGCAGAGTAGCGGGGAGGAACGATGTGACCCAGTACTTC.

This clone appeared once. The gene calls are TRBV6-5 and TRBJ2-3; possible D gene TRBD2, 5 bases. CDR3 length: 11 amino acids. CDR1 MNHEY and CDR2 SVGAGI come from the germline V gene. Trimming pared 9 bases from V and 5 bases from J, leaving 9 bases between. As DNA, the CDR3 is TGTGCCAGTGGAGAGGGAGATACGCAGTATTTT. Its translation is CASGEGDTQYF.

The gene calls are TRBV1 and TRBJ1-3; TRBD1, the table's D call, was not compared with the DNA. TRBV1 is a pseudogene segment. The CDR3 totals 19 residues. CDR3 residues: CTSSQDGDRDTRSGNTIYF. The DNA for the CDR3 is TGCACCAGCAGCCAAGATGGGGACCGGGACACACGCTCTGGAAACACCATATATTTT.

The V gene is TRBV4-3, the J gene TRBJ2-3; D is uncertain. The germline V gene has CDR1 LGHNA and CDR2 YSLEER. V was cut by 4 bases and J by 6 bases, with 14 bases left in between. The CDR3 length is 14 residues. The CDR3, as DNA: TGCGCCAGCAGCCGAATGTCAGTTATGGATACGCAGTATTTT. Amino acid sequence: CASSRMSVMDTQYF.